The clone carrying this TCR beta chain was counted a few times. The sample comes from a study of OX40 agonist ivuxolimab in advanced cancers. Overall study context: All patients had ivuxolimab intravenously every 2 weeks at 0.01 to 10 mg/kg. Eligibility rules accepted prior anti-PD-1, anti-PD-L1 or anti-CTLA-4 therapy, and 40% to 50% had some. Among those treated, three patients had partial responses, one with hepatocellular carcinoma and two with cutaneous melanoma.

CDR3 length equals 13 residues. The V end lost 0 bases, the J end lost 5 bases, and 6 bases lay between the germline ends. Germline CDR1 and CDR2: SGDLS and YYNGEE. The assay was immunoSEQ multiplex PCR, and TCRdb's table has in-frame clones only and misses some. The sample has approximately 90,000 clones, over 75% seen once. The clonotype comes from an adult with an advanced solid tumor such as melanoma, head and neck, liver or kidney cancer. The chain is built from TRBV9 and TRBJ1-3; possible D gene TRBD1, 5 bases. The sequencing used CD4+ or CD8+ T cells sorted from blood, collected in a trial of the OX40 agonist ivuxolimab. CDR3 sequence: CASSVEDRNTIYF. CDR3 DNA: TGTGCCAGCAGCGTAGAGGACAGAAACACCATATATTTT. Full variable domain (outside the CDR3, taken from reference TRBV9 and TRBJ1-3): DSGVTQTPKHLITATGQRVTLRCSPRSGDLSVYWYQQSLDQGLQFLIQYYNGEERAKGNILERFSAQQFPDLHSELNLSSLELGDSALYFCASSVEDRNTIYFGEGSWLTVV.